The next 4 T cell receptor beta chains were all read from a single sample in a study of blood T cell repertoires in COVID-19. This table comes from immunoSEQ multiplex PCR, and its TCRdb copy is limited to in-frame clones, with some not included. Among 270,000 or so clones listed, 85% were seen once. The specimen sequenced was peripheral blood. The receptor set was obtained from a human donor in a cohort sampled during active COVID-19.

The chain joins TRBV18 to TRBJ2-3; D not certain. CDR1 and CDR2 from the germline V gene are KGHSH and LQKENI. This CDR3 spans 13 amino acids. V was shortened by 4 bases and J by 4 bases, with 9 bases between the two germline ends. The CDR3: CASSRGEADTQYF. In DNA, the CDR3 is TGTGCCAGCTCACGAGGTGAGGCAGATACGCAGTATTTT.

The chain employs TRBV7-2 and TRBJ2-2, with D maybe TRBD1 (6 bases). Per the germline V gene, CDR1 is SGHTA and CDR2 is FQGNSA. The V and J ends lost 2 bases and 0 bases respectively, with 10 bases between them. The CDR3 contains 16 residues. CDR3 bases: TGTGCCAGCAGCTTATTGGGACAAGCGAACACCGGGGAGCTGTTTTTT. Amino acids: CASSLLGQANTGELFF.

The V gene is TRBV9, the J gene TRBJ1-2; 9 nucleotides align to TRBD1. Trimming at V came to 3 bases and at J to 7 bases, leaving 7 bases not matched to a gene. The CDR3 consists of 14 residues. Germline CDR1 is SGDLS and CDR2 is YYNGEE. CDR3 residues: CASSATTGGLGYTF. The CDR3, as DNA: TGTGCCAGCAGCGCTACCACAGGGGGCCTTGGCTACACCTTC.

The genes are TRBV6-6 and TRBJ1-2; D is possibly TRBD1 (6 bases). The CDR3 extends over 15 amino acids. Germline CDR1 reads MNHNY; CDR2 reads SVGAGI (reference sequence). The ends were cut back, 6 bases at V and 5 bases at J, with 19 bases in the middle. Here the CDR3 reads CASSPAGGGGYGYTF. CDR3 coding DNA: TGTGCCAGCAGCCCCGCTGGGGGAGGGGGATATGGCTACACCTTC.